This TCR beta chain was obtained from a study of control samples from healthy donors and cancer patients. This table comes from immunoSEQ multiplex PCR, and its TCRdb copy is limited to in-frame clones, with some not included. The sample lists some 100,000 clones, roughly 86% occurring once. V shed 5 bases and J shed 0 bases, with 7 bases lying between them. CDR3 size: 14 residues. The germline gives CDR1 MRHNA, CDR2 SNTAGT. The sequenced sample consisted of blood. V and J are TRBV6-4 and TRBJ2-2; the D is unclear. The sequence was collected from a woman aged 45-65 years in good health. The CDR3 DNA is TGTGCCAGCAGTAGCGCTTCGAACACCGGGGAGCTGTTTTTT. Translated: CASSSASNTGELFF.